This T cell receptor beta chain was sequenced for a study of CD8+ T cells in alopecia areata. Study-level results: Among patients, TCR sharing was less clear than in mice, a difference possibly due in part to HLA diversity in the patient population.

V lost 6 bases, J lost 7 bases, and 3 bases stayed unmatched. Germline V gene data show CDR1 as ENHRY and CDR2 as SYGVKD. The CDR3 sequence is 13 residues long. This clone was seen repeatedly, ten times or more. The antigen is unknown. It was cDNA, reverse transcribed from extracted RNA, that served as the sequencing template. Assay used: immunoSEQ multiplex PCR; TCRdb lists only in-frame clones, some missing. The profile shows 93,000 or so clones, 55% of them singletons. This chain joins TRBV10-3 and TRBJ1-5, with 10 bases that match TRBD1. This receptor was obtained from a human donor in good health. Sample: CD4+ T cells sorted from blood. The CDR3 DNA sequence: TGTGCCATCAGGGACAGGGGGGAACAGCCCCAGCATTTT. It translates to CAIRDRGEQPQHF.